This T cell receptor beta chain was retrieved from a study of human T cells and chemical hapten exposure. Across the whole study: The patch tests put 0.01% DPC on the skin of the upper back and were read 6 days later.

This CDR3 comprises 15 residues. Germline loops: CDR1 MDHEN, CDR2 SYDVKM. Trimming took 5 bases from V and 0 from J, leaving 11 bases between them. The time point here: patch test 3, about 24 weeks after DPC sensitization. Regarding treatment: therapeutic diphenylcyclopropenone sensitization with weekly scalp DPC. Points on this clonotype: Its specificity is unknown.

Regarding the study as a whole: TCRs at high frequency, those above 1 in 1000, did not change with DPC sensitization. Healthy individuals' immune responses may differ from those of donors, who had alopecia. Expanded TCRs showed more large CDR3 clusters than pre-sensitization or healthy control sets.

Each CDR3 protein gets one entry after TCRdb re-called the RACE reads with MiXCR. The data show about 190,000 distinct CDR3 sequences, 20% to 25% seen once. The rearrangement uses TRBV28 and TRBJ2-1; D is perhaps TRBD2 (6 bases). The TCR was taken from a woman between 40 and 55 years old with alopecia areata. Some clones in this sample may be carry-over from other donors' samples. The specimen comprised whole blood, sampled in connection with sensitization to the hapten diphenylcyclopropenone (DPC). CDR3 nucleotides: TGTGCCAGCAGTGTAATAGCGGTCTCCTACAATGAGCAGTTCTTC. Translation gives CASSVIAVSYNEQFF.